These 22 T cell receptor beta chains were sequenced from one sample in a study of regulatory and conventional T cells in RAG deficiency. The sorted conventional CD4+ T cells were CD25-low and CD127-high, with genomic DNA sequenced. The repertoire was sequenced with immunoSEQ multiplex PCR; TCRdb's copy has only in-frame clones and lacks some. The sample consists of 25,000 to 35,000 clones, roughly 96% of them appearing once. These data also featured in a second study, about regulatory T cells. In that study: Primers: 52 TRBV forward and 13 TRBJ reverse.

The specimen sequenced was CD25- CD4+ T cells sorted from blood. These receptors all come from a human donor in good health.

About this clone itself: At one of its ends the junction is not consistent with the germline gene, which may arise from a read error. The sample holds other DNA sequences that translate to the same CDR3. The V call is TRBV28, the J call TRBJ1-6, with D unresolved. The germline V gene encodes CDR1 MDHEN and CDR2 SYDVKM. The CDR3 has 17 residues. CDR3 amino acids: CASSFSLISRYNSPLHF. The CDR3 coding sequence is TGTGCCAGCAGTTTCAGTCTCATCTCCCGATATAATTCCCCCCTCCACTTT.

CDR3 protein: CASSLPRDSRPDTQYF. CDR3 nucleotide sequence: TGTGCCAGCAGCTTGCCCCGGGACTCGCGGCCCGATACGCAGTATTTT. The chain carries TRBV5-6 and TRBJ2-3, with a weak D call TRBD2 (6 bases). V lost 1 base and J lost 6, with 18 bases in between. The CDR3 totals 16 residues. From germline, CDR1 is SGHDT and CDR2 YYEEEE.

The gene calls are TRBV29-1 and TRBJ1-2; 7 bases are shared with TRBD1. The J segment lost 7 bases and the V segment lost 6 bases, leaving 11 bases of the junction unmatched. Per the germline V gene, CDR1 is SQVTM and CDR2 is ANQGSEA. CDR3 length: 13 residues. CDR3 region: CSVGQPELGGYTF. The CDR3 bases are TGCAGCGTGGGACAGCCCGAGTTGGGTGGCTACACCTTC.

The genes are TRBV19 and TRBJ1-5, with 7 bases lining up with TRBD1. Per the germline V gene, CDR1 is LNHDA and CDR2 is SQIVND (reference sequence). There are 15 residues in the CDR3. Germline trimming cut 4 bases from V and 4 bases from J; bases unmatched to any gene: 7. DNA of the CDR3: TGTGCCAGTAGTACTCAGGGGGTTGGGAATCAGCCCCAGCATTTT. Its translation is CASSTQGVGNQPQHF. Full variable domain (outside the CDR3, taken from reference TRBV19 and TRBJ1-5): DGGITQSPKYLFRKEGQNVTLSCEQNLNHDAMYWYRQDPGQGLRLIYYSQIVNDFQKGDIAEGYSVSREKKESFPLTVTSAQKNPTAFYLCASSTQGVGNQPQHFGDGTRLSIL.

A single count supports this clone. This sequence joins TRBV5-6 and TRBJ1-5, with unresolved D. With 0 bases removed from V and 5 bases from J, the gap between germline ends came to 6 bases. The CDR3 consists of 13 residues. Per the germline V gene, CDR1 is SGHDT and CDR2 is YYEEEE. CDR3 sequence (DNA): TGTGCCAGCAGCTTGGGGCAGGATCAGCCCCAGCATTTT. Translation gives CASSLGQDQPQHF.

This clone appeared a single time. The chain carries TRBV5-1 and TRBJ1-2; TRBD1 aligns across 8 bases. The CDR3 has 14 amino acids. CDR1 SGHRS and CDR2 YFSETQ come from the germline V gene. V lost 2 bases to trimming and J lost 6 bases; unmatched junction nucleotides: 6. DNA for the CDR3: TGCGCCAGCAGCTTTGGACAGGGTATAAATGGCTACACCTTC. This translates into CASSFGQGINGYTF.

The chain recombines TRBV9 with TRBJ2-5; 11 bases are a match to TRBD2. Trimming at V came to 3 bases and at J to 5 bases, leaving 12 bases not matched to a gene. Germline V gene data show CDR1 as SGDLS and CDR2 as YYNGEE. This CDR3 has 17 amino acids. This CDR3 is CASSGLAGQYERETQYF. The CDR3 DNA reads as TGTGCCAGCAGCGGACTAGCGGGGCAATATGAGAGGGAGACCCAGTACTTC.

The V gene is TRBV28, the J gene TRBJ1-1; 7 positions agree with TRBD1. The CDR3 has 17 amino acids. V lost 5 bases and J lost 2; bases outside the gene matches: 14. Per germline, CDR1 MDHEN and CDR2 SYDVKM. CDR3 protein: CASSRPRNRGGNTEAFF. CDR3 nucleotides: TGTGCCAGCAGTAGACCGAGAAACAGGGGTGGAAACACTGAAGCTTTCTTT.

This clone appeared a single time. The chain is built from TRBV4-1 and TRBJ1-2; the match to TRBD1 covers 8 bases. This CDR3 comprises 13 residues. The germline gives CDR1 MGHRA, CDR2 YSYEKL. Trimming at V came to 2 bases and at J to 8 bases, leaving 4 bases not matched to a gene. CDR3 region: CASSQTGTGGYTF. DNA for the CDR3: TGCGCCAGCAGCCAAACCGGGACAGGCGGCTACACCTTC.

This chain connects TRBV28 to TRBJ1-5; D gene unclear. The length of the CDR3 is 16 residues. The V gene's germline CDR1 is MDHEN and CDR2 SYDVKM. V lost 2 bases and J 2 bases, leaving 13 bases between the germline ends. CDR3 sequence (DNA): TGTGCCAGCAGTTTACGTCTGGGCGTAGGCAATCAGCCCCAGCATTTT. Translated: CASSLRLGVGNQPQHF.

The V and J genes are TRBV5-6 and TRBJ2-2, with D unresolved. The CDR3 is 18 amino acids. V was clipped by 4 bases and J by 2 bases, with 21 bases between them. In germline, CDR1 is SGHDT, CDR2 YYEEEE. CDR3 sequence: CASSPTPSRALNTGELFF. Here the CDR3 DNA reads TGTGCCAGCAGCCCTACGCCTTCGAGAGCACTAAACACCGGGGAGCTGTTTTTT.

This clone was detected a few times. The V and J genes are TRBV23-1 and TRBJ2-7; D possibly corresponds to TRBD1 (6 bases). TRBV23-1 counts as an open reading frame of uncertain function. The CDR3 length is 15 residues. Trimming pared 8 bases from V and 7 bases from J, leaving 24 bases between. The CDR3 here is CASVQPGQTFEEQYF. CDR3 nucleotides: TGCGCCAGCGTACAACCGGGACAAACGTTTGAGGAGCAGTACTTC.

V gene TRBV14 combines with J gene TRBJ1-1; TRBD1 matches 7 bases. The CDR3 covers 15 residues. V shed 1 base and J 6 bases; nucleotides not matched to a gene: 8. The germline V gene encodes CDR1 SGHDN and CDR2 FVKESK. CDR3 sequence: CASSQASRGWAEAFF. In nucleotides, the CDR3 is TGTGCCAGCAGCCAAGCGTCCAGGGGGTGGGCTGAAGCTTTCTTT.

V is TRBV28 and J is TRBJ2-6; D may be TRBD2 (6 bases). V lost 3 bases and J lost 0, with 6 bases in between. Germline CDR1 reads MDHEN; CDR2 reads SYDVKM. This CDR3 has 15 amino acids. CDR3 residues: CASSFGGSGANVLTF. The DNA for the CDR3 is TGTGCCAGCAGTTTCGGGGGCTCTGGGGCCAACGTCCTGACTTTC.

This rearrangement joins TRBV7-2 to TRBJ1-5; 8 bases agree with TRBD1. CDR3 length: 13 residues. Germline loops: CDR1 SGHTA, CDR2 FQGNSA. With 5 bases clipped from V and 5 bases from J, the junction kept 2 bases outside the gene matches. CDR3 protein: CASSETGDQPQHF. The CDR3 nucleotides read TGTGCCAGCAGCGAGACAGGGGATCAGCCCCAGCATTTT. Filled out from reference TRBV7-2 and TRBJ1-5, the complete variable domain reads GAGVSQSPSNKVTEKGKDVELRCDPISGHTALYWYRQSLGQGLEFLIYFQGNSAPDKSGLPSDRFSAERTGGSVSTLTIQRTQQEDSAVYLCASSETGDQPQHFGDGTRLSIL.

The chain couples TRBV18 to TRBJ2-2; 7 nucleotides align to TRBD2. The junction had 2 bases not matched to a gene; V was cut back by 3 bases and J by 4 bases. The CDR3 runs to 14 residues. Germline assignment: CDR1 KGHSH and CDR2 LQKENI. CDR3 DNA: TGTGCCAGCTCACCGACGGGGGGCACCGGGGAGCTGTTTTTT. Protein product: CASSPTGGTGELFF. Full variable domain (outside the CDR3, taken from reference TRBV18 and TRBJ2-2): NAGVMQNPRHLVRRRGQEARLRCSPMKGHSHVYWYRQLPEEGLKFMVYLQKENIIDESGMPKERFSAEFPKEGPSILRIQQVVRGDSAAYFCASSPTGGTGELFFGEGSRLTVL.

The chain couples TRBV2 to TRBJ2-7; weak D call: TRBD1 (6 bases). The CDR3 is 17 amino acids. The V end lost 8 bases, the J end lost 0 bases, and 23 bases lay between the germline ends. The germline CDR1 and CDR2 sequences are SNHLY and FYNNEI. CDR3 in DNA: TGTGCCAGCGGGGGCACGGGGACACGGTGGAGCTCCTACGAGCAGTACTTC. Amino acids: CASGGTGTRWSSYEQYF. The full variable domain, in which reference TRBV2 and TRBJ2-7 provide the parts outside the CDR3, is EPEVTQTPSHQVTQMGQEVILRCVPISNHLYFYWYRQILGQKVEFLVSFYNNEISEKSEIFDDQFSVERPDGSNFTLKIRSTKLEDSAMYFCASGGTGTRWSSYEQYFGPGTRLTVT.

V is TRBV19 and J is TRBJ1-1, with TRBD1 matching 9 bases. The CDR3 spans 15 residues. Germline V lookup: CDR1 LNHDA, CDR2 SQIVND (reference sequence). V lost 7 bases, J lost 3 bases, and 9 bases stayed unmatched. CDR3 sequence (DNA): TGTGCCAGTAACAGGGGGCGGAGGAAGGACACTGAAGCTTTCTTT. Protein sequence: CASNRGRRKDTEAFF.

This rearrangement joins TRBV5-5 to TRBJ1-2; 8 nucleotides align to TRBD1. This CDR3 has 17 residues. Germline V gene data show CDR1 as SGHKS and CDR2 as YYEKEE (reference sequence). The trim removed 1 base at V and 4 bases at J, leaving 12 bases unmatched. The CDR3 coding sequence is TGTGCCAGCAGCTTGCCCGCTACAGGGGGAATTTCCTATGGCTACACCTTC. It yields the protein CASSLPATGGISYGYTF. Full variable domain (outside the CDR3, taken from reference TRBV5-5 and TRBJ1-2): DAGVTQSPTHLIKTRGQQVTLRCSPISGHKSVSWYQQVLGQGPQFIFQYYEKEERGRGNFPDRFSARQFPNYSSELNVNALLLGDSALYLCASSLPATGGISYGYTFGSGTRLTVV.

This clone was detected once. This chain connects TRBV29-1 to TRBJ1-1, with 8 nucleotides matching TRBD1. Looked up from germline, CDR1 is SQVTM and CDR2 is ANQGSEA. The trim removed 4 bases at V and 3 bases at J, leaving 4 bases unmatched. CDR3 length equals 13 residues. The CDR3 DNA sequence: TGCAGCGTTGGGGACAGGCTCGACACTGAAGCTTTCTTT. Translating gives CSVGDRLDTEAFF.

About this clone itself: This same CDR3 is encoded by further DNA sequences in the sample. V gene TRBV28 combines with J gene TRBJ1-6; D perhaps matches TRBD1 (5 bases). The CDR3 has 14 amino acids. Germline CDR1 and CDR2: MDHEN and SYDVKM. The V gene lost 3 bases and the J gene lost 7 bases, with 10 bases spanning the gap. As DNA, the CDR3 is TGTGCCAGCAGTTTGGGCAGGGAAAATTCACCCCTCCACTTT. As protein: CASSLGRENSPLHF.

This chain uses TRBV7-3 with TRBJ2-1, with D possibly TRBD2 on 5 matching bases. CDR1 is SGHTA, CDR2 FQGTGA, per germline. The CDR3 sequence is 14 residues long. The V and J ends lost 0 bases and 6 bases respectively, with 9 bases between them. The CDR3 DNA follows: TGTGCCAGCAGCTTAACGAGGGAGCTCAATGAGCAGTTCTTC. Translation gives CASSLTRELNEQFF. The full variable domain, its missing parts supplied by reference TRBV7-3 and TRBJ2-1, is GAGVSQTPSNKVTEKGKYVELRCDPISGHTALYWYRQSLGQGPEFLIYFQGTGAADDSGLPNDRFFAVRPEGSVSTLKIQRTERGDSAVYLCASSLTRELNEQFFGPGTRLTVL.